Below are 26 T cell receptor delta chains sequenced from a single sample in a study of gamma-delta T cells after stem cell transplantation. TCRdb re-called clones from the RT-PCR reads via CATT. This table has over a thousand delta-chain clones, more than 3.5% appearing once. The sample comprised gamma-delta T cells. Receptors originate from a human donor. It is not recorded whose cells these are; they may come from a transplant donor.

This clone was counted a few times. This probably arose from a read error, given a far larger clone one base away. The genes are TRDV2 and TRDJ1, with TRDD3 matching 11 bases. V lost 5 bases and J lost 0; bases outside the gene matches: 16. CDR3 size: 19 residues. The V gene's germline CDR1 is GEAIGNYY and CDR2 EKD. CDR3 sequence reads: CACGKLGDKGKTYTDKLIF. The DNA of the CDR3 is TGTGCCTGTGGTAAACTGGGGGATAAGGGAAAAACGTACACCGATAAACTCATCTTT.

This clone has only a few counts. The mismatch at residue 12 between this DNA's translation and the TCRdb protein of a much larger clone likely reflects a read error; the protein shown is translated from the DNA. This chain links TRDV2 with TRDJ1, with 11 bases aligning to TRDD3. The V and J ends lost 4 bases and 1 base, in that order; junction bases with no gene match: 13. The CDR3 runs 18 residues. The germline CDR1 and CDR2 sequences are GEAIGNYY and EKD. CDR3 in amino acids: CACDPVRMGDTCTDKLIF. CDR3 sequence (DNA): TGTGCCTGTGATCCGGTTAGAATGGGGGATACGTGCACCGATAAACTCATCTTT.

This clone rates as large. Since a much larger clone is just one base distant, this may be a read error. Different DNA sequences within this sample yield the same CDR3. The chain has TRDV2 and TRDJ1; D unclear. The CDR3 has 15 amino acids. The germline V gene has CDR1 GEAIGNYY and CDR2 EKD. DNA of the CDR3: TGTGCCTGTGACACGGTAGGAGACTCCTCCGATAAGCTCATCTTT. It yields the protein CACDTVGDSSDKLIF.

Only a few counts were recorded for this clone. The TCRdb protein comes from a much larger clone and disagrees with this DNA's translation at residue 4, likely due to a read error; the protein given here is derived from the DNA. Here the CDR3 DNA reads TGTGCCTGTAACCCCCTGGGCCGTTTTGTCGATAAACTCATCTTT. Translation gives CACNPLGRFVDKLIF. The chain couples TRDV2 to TRDJ1, with D tentatively TRDD3 (5 bases). Germline values: CDR1 GEAIGNYY, CDR2 EKD. Deletions cut 6 bases from V and 4 bases from J, with 20 bases between. The CDR3 contains 15 residues.

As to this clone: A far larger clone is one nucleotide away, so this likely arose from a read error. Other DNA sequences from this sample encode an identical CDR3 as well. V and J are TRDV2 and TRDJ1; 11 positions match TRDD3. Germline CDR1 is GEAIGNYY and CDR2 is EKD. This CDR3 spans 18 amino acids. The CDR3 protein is CACDPVRMGDTYTDKLIF. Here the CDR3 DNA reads TGTGCCTGTGATCCGGTTAGAATGGGGGATACGTACACCGACAAACTCATCTTT.

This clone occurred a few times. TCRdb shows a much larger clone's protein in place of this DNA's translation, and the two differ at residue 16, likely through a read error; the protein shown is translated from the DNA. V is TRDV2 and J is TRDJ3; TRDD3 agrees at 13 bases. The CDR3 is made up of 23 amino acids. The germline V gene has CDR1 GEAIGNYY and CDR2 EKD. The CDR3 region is CACDTVLGDTRDNFSRDTRQMFF. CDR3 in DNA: TGTGCCTGTGACACCGTACTGGGGGATACGCGTGATAATTTCTCCCGGGACACCCGACAGATGTTTTTC.

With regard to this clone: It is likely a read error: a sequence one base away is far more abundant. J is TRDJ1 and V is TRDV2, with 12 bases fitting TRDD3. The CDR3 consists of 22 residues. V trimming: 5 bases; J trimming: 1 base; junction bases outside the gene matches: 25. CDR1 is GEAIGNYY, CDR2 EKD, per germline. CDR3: CACVLISSALLGDTRGTDKLIF. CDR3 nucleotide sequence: TGTGCCTGTGTCCTAATTTCTTCCGCTCTACTGGGGGATACAAGGGGCACCGATAAACTCATCTTT.

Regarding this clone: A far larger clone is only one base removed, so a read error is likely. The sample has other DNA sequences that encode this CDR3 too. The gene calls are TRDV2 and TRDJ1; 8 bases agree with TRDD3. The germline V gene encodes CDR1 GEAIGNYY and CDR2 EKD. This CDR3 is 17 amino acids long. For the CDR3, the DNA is TGTGCCTGTGACGCCGTGAGGGTGGGGGATTACACCGATAAACTCATCTTC. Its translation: CACDAVRVGDYTDKLIF.

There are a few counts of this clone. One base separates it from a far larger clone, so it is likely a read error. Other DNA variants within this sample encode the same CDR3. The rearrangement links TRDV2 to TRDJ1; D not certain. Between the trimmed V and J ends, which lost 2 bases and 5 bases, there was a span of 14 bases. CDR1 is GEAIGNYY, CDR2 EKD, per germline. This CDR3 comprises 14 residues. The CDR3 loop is CACDNIAPADKLIF. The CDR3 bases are TGTGCCTGTGACAATATAGCCCCGGCTGATAAACTCATCTTT.

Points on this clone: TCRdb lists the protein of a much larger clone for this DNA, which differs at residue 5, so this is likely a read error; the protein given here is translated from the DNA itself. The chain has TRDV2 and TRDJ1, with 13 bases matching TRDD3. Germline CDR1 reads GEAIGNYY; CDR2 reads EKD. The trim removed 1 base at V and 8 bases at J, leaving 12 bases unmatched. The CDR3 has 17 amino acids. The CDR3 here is CACDTILGDTEPLKLIF. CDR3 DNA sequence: TGTGCCTGTGACACTATACTGGGGGATACGGAACCGTTGAAACTCATCTTT.

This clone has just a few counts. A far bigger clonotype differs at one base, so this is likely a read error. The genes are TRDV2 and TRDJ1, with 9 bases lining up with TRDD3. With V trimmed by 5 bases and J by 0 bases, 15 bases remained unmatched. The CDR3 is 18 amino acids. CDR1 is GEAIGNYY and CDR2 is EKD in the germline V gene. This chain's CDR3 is CACGTVYTGGDYTDKLIF. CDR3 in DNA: TGTGCCTGTGGCACTGTCTATACTGGGGGAGATTACACCGATAAACTCATCTTT.

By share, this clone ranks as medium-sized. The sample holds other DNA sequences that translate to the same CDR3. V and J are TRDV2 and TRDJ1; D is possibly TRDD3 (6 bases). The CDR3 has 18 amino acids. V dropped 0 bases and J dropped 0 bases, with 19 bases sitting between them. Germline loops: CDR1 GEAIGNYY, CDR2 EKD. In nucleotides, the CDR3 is TGTGCCTGTGACACCGTTGGGGGGCTTTCTTCGTACACCGATAAACTCATCTTT. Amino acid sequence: CACDTVGGLSSYTDKLIF.

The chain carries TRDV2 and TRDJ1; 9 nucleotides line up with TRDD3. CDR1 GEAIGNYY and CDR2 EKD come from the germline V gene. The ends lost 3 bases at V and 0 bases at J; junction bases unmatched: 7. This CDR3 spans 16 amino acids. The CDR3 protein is CACDLTGGDYTDKLIF. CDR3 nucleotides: TGTGCCTGTGACCTTACTGGGGGAGATTACACCGATAAACTCATCTTT.

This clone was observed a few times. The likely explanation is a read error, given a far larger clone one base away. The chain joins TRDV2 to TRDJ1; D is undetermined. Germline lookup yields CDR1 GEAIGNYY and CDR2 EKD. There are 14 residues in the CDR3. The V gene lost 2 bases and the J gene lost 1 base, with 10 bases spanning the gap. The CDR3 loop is CACDSLSCTDKLIF. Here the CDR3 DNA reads TGTGCCTGTGACAGTCTGTCGTGCACCGATAAACTCATCTTT.

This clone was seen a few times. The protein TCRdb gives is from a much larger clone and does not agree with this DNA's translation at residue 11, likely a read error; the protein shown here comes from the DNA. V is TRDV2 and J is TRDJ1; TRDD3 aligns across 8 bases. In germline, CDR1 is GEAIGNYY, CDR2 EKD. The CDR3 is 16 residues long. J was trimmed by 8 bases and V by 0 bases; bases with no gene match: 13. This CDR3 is CACDTVGDWEDDKLIF. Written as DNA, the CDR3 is TGTGCCTGTGACACCGTGGGGGATTGGGAAGATGACAAACTCATCTTT.

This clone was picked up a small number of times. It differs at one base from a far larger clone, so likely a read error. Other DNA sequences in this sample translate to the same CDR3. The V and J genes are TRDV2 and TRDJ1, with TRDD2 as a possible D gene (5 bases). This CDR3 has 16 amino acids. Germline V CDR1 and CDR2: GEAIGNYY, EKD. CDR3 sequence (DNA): TGTGCCTGTGACCCACTAATTTCCTCCACGGCCGATAAACTCATCTTC. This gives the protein CACDPLISSTADKLIF.

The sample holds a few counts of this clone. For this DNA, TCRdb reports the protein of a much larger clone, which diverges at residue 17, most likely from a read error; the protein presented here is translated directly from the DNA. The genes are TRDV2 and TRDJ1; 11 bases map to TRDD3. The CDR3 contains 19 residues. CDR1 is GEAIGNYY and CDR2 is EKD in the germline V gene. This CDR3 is CACDSAEVLGDRGTDKPIF. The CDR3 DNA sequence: TGTGCCTGTGACTCGGCGGAAGTACTGGGGGATAGGGGGACCGATAAACCCATCTTT.

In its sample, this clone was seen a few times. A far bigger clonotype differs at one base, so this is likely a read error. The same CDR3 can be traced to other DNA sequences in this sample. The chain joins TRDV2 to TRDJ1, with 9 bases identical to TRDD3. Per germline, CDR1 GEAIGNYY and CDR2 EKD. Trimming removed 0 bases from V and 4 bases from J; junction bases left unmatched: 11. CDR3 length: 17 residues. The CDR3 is CACDTLLGDTGGDKLIF. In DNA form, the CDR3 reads TGTGCCTGTGACACCCTACTCGGGGATACGGGCGGCGATAAACTCATCTTT.

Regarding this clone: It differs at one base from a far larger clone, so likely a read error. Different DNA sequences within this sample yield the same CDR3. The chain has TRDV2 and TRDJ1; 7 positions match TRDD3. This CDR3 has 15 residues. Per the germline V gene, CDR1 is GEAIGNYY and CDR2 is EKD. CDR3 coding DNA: TGTGCCTGTGACACCGTTGGGGGAGACACTGATAAACTCATCTTT. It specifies CACDTVGGDTDKLIF.

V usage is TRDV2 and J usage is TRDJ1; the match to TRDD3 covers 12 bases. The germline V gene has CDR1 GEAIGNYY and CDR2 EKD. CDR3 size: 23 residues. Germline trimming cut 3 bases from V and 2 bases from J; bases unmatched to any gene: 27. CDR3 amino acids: CACDLISSALLGDTGKGTDKLIF. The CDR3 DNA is TGTGCCTGTGACCTAATTTCTTCCGCTCTACTGGGGGATACCGGGAAGGGGACCGATAAACTCATCTTT.

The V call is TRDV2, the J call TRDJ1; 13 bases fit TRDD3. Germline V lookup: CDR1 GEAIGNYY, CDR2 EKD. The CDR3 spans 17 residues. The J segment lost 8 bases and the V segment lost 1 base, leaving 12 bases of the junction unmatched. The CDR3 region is CACDTVLGDTEPLKLIF. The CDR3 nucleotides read TGTGCCTGTGACACGGTACTGGGGGATACGGAACCGTTGAAACTCATCTTT.

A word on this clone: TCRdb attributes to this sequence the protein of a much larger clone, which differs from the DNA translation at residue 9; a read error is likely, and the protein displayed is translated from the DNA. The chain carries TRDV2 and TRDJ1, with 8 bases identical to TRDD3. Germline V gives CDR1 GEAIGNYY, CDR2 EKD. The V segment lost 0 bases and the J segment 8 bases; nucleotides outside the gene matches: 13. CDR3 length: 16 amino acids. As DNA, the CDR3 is TGTGCCTGTGACACCGTGGGGGATCGGGAAAATGACAAACTCATCTTT. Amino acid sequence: CACDTVGDRENDKLIF.

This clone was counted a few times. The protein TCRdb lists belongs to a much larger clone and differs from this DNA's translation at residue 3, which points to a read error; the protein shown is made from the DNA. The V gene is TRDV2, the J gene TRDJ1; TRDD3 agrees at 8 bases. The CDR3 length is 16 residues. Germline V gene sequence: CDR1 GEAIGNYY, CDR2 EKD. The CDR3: CARDAMGIPYTDKLIF. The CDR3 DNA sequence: TGTGCCCGTGACGCGATGGGGATACCGTACACCGATAAACTCATCTTT.

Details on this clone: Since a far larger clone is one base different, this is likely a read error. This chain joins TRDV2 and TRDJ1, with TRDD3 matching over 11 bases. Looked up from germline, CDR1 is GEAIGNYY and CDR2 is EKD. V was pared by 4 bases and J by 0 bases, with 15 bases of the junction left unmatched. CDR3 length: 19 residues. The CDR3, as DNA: TGTGCCTGTGATAAACTGGGGGATAAGGGAAAAACGCACACCGATAAACTCATCTTT. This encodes CACDKLGDKGKTHTDKLIF.

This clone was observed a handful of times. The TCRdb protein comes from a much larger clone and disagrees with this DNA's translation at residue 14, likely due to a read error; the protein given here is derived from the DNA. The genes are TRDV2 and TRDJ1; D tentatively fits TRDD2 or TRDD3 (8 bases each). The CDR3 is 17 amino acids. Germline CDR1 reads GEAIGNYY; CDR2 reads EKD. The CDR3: CACDTVLGASYTDELIF. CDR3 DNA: TGTGCCTGTGACACAGTACTGGGGGCTTCCTACACCGATGAACTCATCTTT.

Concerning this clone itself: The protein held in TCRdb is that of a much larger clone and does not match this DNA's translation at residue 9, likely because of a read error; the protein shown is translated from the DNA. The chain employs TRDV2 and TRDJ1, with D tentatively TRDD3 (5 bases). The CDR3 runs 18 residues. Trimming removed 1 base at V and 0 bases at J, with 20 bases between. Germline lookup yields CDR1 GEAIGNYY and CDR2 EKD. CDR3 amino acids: CACDTVYTWGDYTDKLIF. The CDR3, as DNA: TGTGCCTGTGACACTGTCTATACTTGGGGAGATTACACCGATAAACTCATCTTT.